Described below is a single T cell receptor (beta chain) sequence and its context. This record comes from a study of shared clonotypes between healthy human individuals. V shed 3 bases and J 5 bases; nucleotides not matched to a gene: 4. CDR1 and CDR2 from the germline V gene are SGHKS and YYEKEE (reference sequence). The CDR3 sequence is 13 residues long. Assay used: immunoSEQ multiplex PCR; TCRdb lists only in-frame clones, some missing. Here the sample spans about 510,000 clones, about four fifths being singletons. Specimen: PBMCs. This clonotype originated in a woman between 40 and 55 years old in good health. Some clones in this sample may be carry-over from other donors' samples. The chain links TRBV5-5 to TRBJ1-1; 7 nucleotides line up with TRBD1. The DNA of the CDR3 is TGTGCCAGCAGCTCGACAGGGCTTACTGAAGCTTTCTTT. Residues: CASSSTGLTEAFF.